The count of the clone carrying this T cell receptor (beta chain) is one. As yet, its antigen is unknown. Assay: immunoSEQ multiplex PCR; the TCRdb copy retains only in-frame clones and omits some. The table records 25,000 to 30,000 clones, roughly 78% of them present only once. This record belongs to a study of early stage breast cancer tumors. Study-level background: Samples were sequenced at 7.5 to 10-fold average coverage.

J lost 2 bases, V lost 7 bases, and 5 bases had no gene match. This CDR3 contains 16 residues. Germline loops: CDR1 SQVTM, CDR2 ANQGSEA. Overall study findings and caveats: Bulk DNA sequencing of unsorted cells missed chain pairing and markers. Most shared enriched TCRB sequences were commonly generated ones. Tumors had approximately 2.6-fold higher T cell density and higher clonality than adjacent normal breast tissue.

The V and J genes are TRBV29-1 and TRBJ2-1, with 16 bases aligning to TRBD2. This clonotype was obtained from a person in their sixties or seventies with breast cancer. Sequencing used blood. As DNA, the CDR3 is TGCAGCGCCCGGGGGACTAGCGGGGGGGCCTACAATGAGCAGTTCTTC. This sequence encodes CSARGTSGGAYNEQFF.